These T cell receptor beta chains were read from a single sample in a study of early T cells in non-severe SARS-CoV-2 infection. TCRdb itself ran the 5' RACE reads through MiXCR, one entry per CDR3 protein. The sample carries roughly 45,000 distinct CDR3 sequences, roughly 12% recorded once. Sample: whole blood. These receptors were collected from an adult who was a healthcare worker with PCR-confirmed SARS-CoV-2 infection or an uninfected control (not recorded which). Both conserved end residues are part of each CDR3. The order of the fields is D gene, J gene, clone size, V gene, CDR3 protein, CDR3 DNA. D genes are given only for firm matches. Size is stated for part of the rows, as once, few or many counts, or as a class when the clone is expanded.

>.|TRBJ1-1|many|TRBV20-1
CSAQDGADLNTEAFF
TGCAGTGCTCAAGATGGGGCAGATCTGAACACTGAAGCTTTCTTT
>.|TRBJ1-2|few|TRBV12-3/TRBV12-4
CASKTLGQPYGYTF
TGTGCCAGCAAAACCTTAGGACAGCCCTATGGCTACACCTTC
>.|TRBJ2-7|.|TRBV5-1
CASSLEEGVASYEQYF
TGCGCCAGCAGCTTGGAGGAGGGGGTAGCCTCCTACGAGCAGTACTTC
>TRBD1|TRBJ1-1|many|TRBV24-1
CATSDVWGQEDTEAFF
TGTGCCACCAGTGACGTGTGGGGACAGGAGGACACTGAAGCTTTCTTT
>TRBD2|TRBJ2-1|many|TRBV5-4
CASSLSGVGGSSSEQFF
TGTGCCAGCAGCCTCTCCGGAGTTGGCGGGAGCTCGAGTGAGCAGTTCTTC
>.|TRBJ1-3|many|TRBV28
CASSLHDQSSGNTIYF
TGTGCCAGCAGTTTACACGACCAAAGCTCGGGAAACACCATATATTTT
>TRBD2|TRBJ2-1|many|TRBV18
CASSLSGNEQFF
TGTGCCAGCTCCCTCAGCGGGAACGAGCAGTTCTTC
>TRBD2|TRBJ2-1|many|TRBV7-2
CASSFPLAGGPEQFF
TGTGCCAGCAGCTTCCCACTAGCGGGAGGGCCTGAGCAGTTCTTC
>TRBD1|TRBJ2-2|.|TRBV5-1
CASSLEGGAVGELFF
TGCGCCAGCAGCTTGGAAGGGGGCGCAGTCGGGGAGCTGTTTTTT
>TRBD1|TRBJ2-2|many|TRBV11-1
CASSTGQVLAGELFF
TGTGCCAGCAGCACTGGACAGGTTTTGGCCGGGGAGCTGTTTTTT
>.|TRBJ2-7|.|TRBV7-2
CASSPGPATSYEQYF
TGTGCCAGCAGCCCAGGGCCGGCAACATCCTACGAGCAGTACTTC